Sequencing of this T cell receptor (beta chain) was carried out in a study of neurological immune-mediated disorders (dated by TCRdb to between 2018 and 2020). With regard to the full study: Peripheral blood TCR-beta repertoires from HTLV-I-associated myelopathy (HAM/TSP) patients, multiple sclerosis patients and healthy controls were compared by UMI-based sequencing. Longitudinal samples, technical triplicates and paired sorted CD4+ and CD8+ T-cell subsets, alongside PBMC samples, were included among the approximately 99 TCR-beta libraries. Longitudinal HAM/TSP and healthy donors had 3 time-points each (3-40 month intervals). The cohort comprised 68 subjects: roughly 15 HAM/TSP patients, approximately 34 multiple sclerosis patients and about 20 healthy controls.

There are many counts of this clonotype. The specificity of this receptor is unknown. Base qualities are not at hand, and no much larger clone is one base apart. The sample's time point label, in plain terms: longitudinal time-point 3. The healthy controls were volunteers from blood banks in Maryland, USA. Libraries from unsorted PBMCs were made from 2 million PBMCs kept in RNAlater at -80 degrees C until RNA extraction. Peripheral blood was subjected to Ficoll-Hypaque density gradient centrifugation to isolate PBMCs, which were then cryopreserved in liquid nitrogen. V and J are truncated by 8 bases and 0 bases respectively, leaving an intervening sequence of 16 bases. Based on the germline V gene (reference sequence), the CDR1 and CDR2 sequences are SEHNR and FQNEAQ. The CDR3 starts with the cysteine, ends with the phenylalanine, and has 15 residues. The kept DNA is CDR3 alone, 45 bases in frame from the first base.

Beyond this particular receptor, the publication reports: TCR clonal expansion was highest in HAM/TSP patients and lowest in MS patients, with MS patients falling below even healthy controls. Expanded clones from different subjects shared no identical CDR3 amino acid sequences, which suggests that TCR-beta repertoires were private in all groups.

cDNA was synthesized by template-switch 5'RACE using a primer with a 10-nucleotide random unique molecular identifier that tagged each TCR transcript. Every sequencing run yielded over 160 million TCR-beta sequences covering 15-18 subjects. Total RNA was extracted with the RNeasy kit. The KAPA Real-time Library Amplification kit was used to amplify TCR-beta VDJ regions with primers targeting the TCR constant region and the 5'RACE anchor. Sample indexes and Illumina adaptors were added in a first PCR, and a second PCR then increased library yield. After Ampure bead purification, the TCR product of roughly 650 bp was size-selected on a 2% E-gel SizeSelection system. Before pooling, library quality was checked on a Bioanalyzer, concentration was measured with Qubit, and libraries were quantified with the Kapa Library Quantification kit. An Illumina HiSeq 2500 was used to sequence the libraries paired-end at 2 x 150 bp. To increase sequence diversity, roughly 24-32% phiX was spiked into each library pool. The study's own analysis went as follows. Quality-filtered reads were processed with the UMI-based MiGEC pipeline, which removed over 75% of raw TCR sequences during error correction. IMGT germline references were used for aligning VDJ genes, and each clonotype was defined as a unique CDR3 amino acid sequence together with its V-J genes. Clonal expansion, Shannon diversity and CDR3 relatedness were evaluated with VDJtools (CalcPairwiseDistances, ClusterSamples), while phylogenetic trees were built in CLCbio workbench. Clones with at least 8 unique UMIs were defined as expanded, with this threshold being based on coefficient-of-variation modelling across technical triplicates. TCRdb trimmed the raw reads at Q25, called clones with MiXCR and kept productive beta chains. CDR3 protein duplicates are merged, each entry listing the most common genes and DNA. V and J calls and clone size were set by TCRdb, not the authors. The sample profile shows about 49,000 distinct CDR3 sequences; roughly 8% of them were found once. The ten largest clones add up to under 2.5% of the sample.

Recombination connected TRBV7-9 to TRBJ1-1; matching of 6 bases hints at TRBD1 as the D gene. The clonotype comes from a woman in her 40s in good health. Specimen: PBMCs. The nucleotides are TGTGCCAGCCGCGGGAGGGGGTCCATGAACACTGAAGCTTTCTTT. Translated, it gives CASRGRGSMNTEAFF.